These T cell receptor beta chains were read from a single sample in a study of Graves' ophthalmopathy and Graves' hyperthyroidism. TCRdb re-derived calls from the multiplex PCR reads in MiXCR, one entry per CDR3 protein. The sample has hundreds of thousands of distinct CDR3 sequences; around 42% are singletons. The sample comprised peripheral blood. These receptors were collected from an adult man with Graves' ophthalmopathy. The CDR3 runs from the conserved cysteine through the conserved F or W. A D gene is named only where the DNA matches it firmly. Size values are once, few and many counts, or a class for expanded clones, and some rows have none.

TRBV29-1	TRBJ1-1	many	-	TGCAGCGTTGACAGACAGGTGGGTCAAGCTTTCTTT	CSVDRQVGQAFF
TRBV19	TRBJ2-2	-	TRBD2	TGTGCCAGTAGTACGGGACTAGCGGGAGTGTCCGGGGAGCTGTTTTTT	CASSTGLAGVSGELFF
TRBV27	TRBJ1-6	few	-	TGTGCCAGCCGGGACATCTATAATTCACCCCTCCACTTT	CASRDIYNSPLHF
TRBV6-6	TRBJ1-1	many	TRBD1	TGTGCCAGCAGCCAAACAGGGGGCTACACTGAAGCTTTCTTT	CASSQTGGYTEAFF
TRBV13	TRBJ1-1	-	-	TGTGCCAGCAGCCCTACTGCGGCAGGGCACACTGAAGCTTTCTTT	CASSPTAAGHTEAFF
TRBV5-6	TRBJ2-7	-	TRBD2	TGTGCCAGCAGCCCTCTTATAGCGGGAGGCCTACTCTACGAGCAGTACTTC	CASSPLIAGGLLYEQYF
TRBV20-1	TRBJ2-2	-	-	TGCAGTGCTAGGAGGGGGGGGCCGGCCGGGGAGCTGTTTTTT	CSARRGGPAGELFF
TRBV28	TRBJ1-2	once	-	TGTGCCAGCAGTACAGGGTTAGGGGGCTACACCTTC	CASSTGLGGYTF
TRBV19	TRBJ2-6	few	-	TGTGCCAGTAGTATAGTTCACTCTGGGGCCAACGTCCTGACTTTC	CASSIVHSGANVLTF
TRBV24-1	TRBJ1-5	-	-	TGTGCCACTGGGGTGGGGAGCAATCAGCCCCAGCATTTT	CATGVGSNQPQHF
TRBV25-1	TRBJ2-5	-	-	TGTGCCAGCAGTGAAATAGAGACCCAAGAGACCCAGTACTTC	CASSEIETQETQYF
TRBV10-3	TRBJ2-6	many	-	TGTGCCGGGAAAACAGGGAGCGTCTCTGGGGCCAACGTCCTGACTTTC	CAGKTGSVSGANVLTF
TRBV10-2	TRBJ2-5	-	-	TGTGCCAGCAGCCCCCGACTCCAAGAGACCCAGTACTTC	CASSPRLQETQYF
TRBV10-3	TRBJ1-2	few	-	TGTGCCATCAGTGGTGGGGACAAGCAACTCTATGGCTACACCTTC	CAISGGDKQLYGYTF
TRBV2	TRBJ2-7	-	TRBD1	TGTGCCAGCAGTCGCCGGACAGGGGGAGTCTACGAGCAGTACTTC	CASSRRTGGVYEQYF
TRBV7-2	TRBJ2-5	-	-	TGTGCCAGCTCACCGAACCGGGGCGAACAAGAGACCCAGTACTTC	CASSPNRGEQETQYF
TRBV10-3	TRBJ1-2	-	-	TGTGCCATCAGTTCCTTGGGGGAGGGCAACTATGGCTACACCTTC	CAISSLGEGNYGYTF
TRBV10-3	TRBJ2-7	few	TRBD2	TGTGCCATCAGTGTGGGGACTAGCGGGGGGGCCTACGAGCAGTACTTC	CAISVGTSGGAYEQYF
TRBV10-1	TRBJ1-1	few	TRBD1	TGCGCCAGCAGTGAATTACAGGGGTACATGAACACTGAAGCTTTCTTT	CASSELQGYMNTEAFF
TRBV7-2	TRBJ2-7	-	TRBD2	TGTGCCAGCAGCCCAAGGCGCGCTAGCGGAACCTACGAGCAGTACTTC	CASSPRRASGTYEQYF
TRBV5-4	TRBJ2-5	-	TRBD2	TGTGCCAGCAGCCAGACGGGGGGAAGAATTGAGACCCAGTACTTC	CASSQTGGRIETQYF
TRBV25-1	TRBJ1-4	-	TRBD1	TGTGCCAGCAGTCTGGACAGGGCTGCGAATGAAAAACTGTTTTTT	CASSLDRAANEKLFF
TRBV6-1	TRBJ1-6	many	TRBD1	TGTGCCAGCAGTAATACAGGGGGCTCACCCCTCCACTTT	CASSNTGGSPLHF
TRBV7-2	TRBJ2-7	once	-	TGTGCCAGCAGCTTAGTTGGTGCGGGGGCCTTTTACGAGCAGTACTTC	CASSLVGAGAFYEQYF
TRBV29-1	TRBJ1-5	many	-	TGCAGCATCCGGGACAATCACAATCAGCCCCAGCATTTT	CSIRDNHNQPQHF
TRBV5-1	TRBJ2-5	-	TRBD2	TGCGCCAGCAGCATCGGACGGAGGACTAGCGGGGGCCAAGAGACCCAGTACTTC	CASSIGRRTSGGQETQYF
TRBV10-3	TRBJ2-3	-	TRBD1	TGTGCCAGCAGTTACCCCGGGCAGGGGGAGAGGACAGATACGCAGTATTTT	CASSYPGQGERTDTQYF
TRBV10-2	TRBJ2-7	many	TRBD2	TGTGCCAGCAGTTACTCACGGACTAGCGGGGCCTACGAGCAGTACTTC	CASSYSRTSGAYEQYF
TRBV24-1	TRBJ2-2	-	TRBD1	TGTGCCACCAGTGGCCAGGACAGGCCATTGAACACCGGGGAGCTGTTTTTT	CATSGQDRPLNTGELFF
TRBV20-1	TRBJ2-2	-	-	TGCAGTGCTAGAGATACAAGTAACACCGGGGAGCTGTTTTTT	CSARDTSNTGELFF
TRBV10-3	TRBJ1-5	few	-	TGTGCCATCAGCCCTGGACTCGAAAGCAATCAGCCCCAGCATTTT	CAISPGLESNQPQHF